This T cell receptor beta chain was sequenced during a study of T cell responses to AZD1222 COVID-19 vaccine. The CDR3 loop spans 14 amino acids. Trimming stripped 5 bases from V and 1 base from J, with 8 bases between. Germline-derived CDR1 and CDR2 are KGHDR and SFDVKD. About this clone: Antigen: not known.

TCRdb's copy holds only in-frame clones and misses some; the assay was immunoSEQ multiplex PCR. Among around 120,000 clones, 92% were seen once, and the ten largest hold approximately 8%. Findings of the study overall: Breadth and depth of Spike-specific TCRs rose after two AZD1222 doses. Unmutated variant regions are reportedly the target of nearly half of TCRs that are spike-specific. Dominant at 160-218 and 743-854, vaccine-associated CD4 TCRs also spanned spike.

V is TRBV24-1 and J is TRBJ1-5; D remains unclear. This clonotype originated in an adult who received the AZD1222 COVID-19 vaccine. The specimen comprised peripheral blood, sampled 28 days after the second AZD1222 dose. In DNA form, the CDR3 reads TGTGCCACCAGTGGTGAGGGAAGCAATCAGCCCCAGCATTTT. This codes for CATSGEGSNQPQHF.